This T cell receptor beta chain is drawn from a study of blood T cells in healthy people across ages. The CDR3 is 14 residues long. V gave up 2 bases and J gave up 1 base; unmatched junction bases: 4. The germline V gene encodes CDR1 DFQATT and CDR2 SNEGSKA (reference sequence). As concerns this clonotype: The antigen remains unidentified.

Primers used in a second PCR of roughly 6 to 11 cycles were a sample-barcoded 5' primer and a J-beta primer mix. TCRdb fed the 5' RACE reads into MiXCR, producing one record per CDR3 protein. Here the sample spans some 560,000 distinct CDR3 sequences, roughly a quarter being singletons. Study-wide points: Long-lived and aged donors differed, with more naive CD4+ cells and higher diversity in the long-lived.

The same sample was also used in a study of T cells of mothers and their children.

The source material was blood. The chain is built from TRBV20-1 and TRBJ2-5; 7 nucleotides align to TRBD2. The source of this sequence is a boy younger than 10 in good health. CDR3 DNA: TGCAGTGCTAGAATTGCGGGAGCCCAAGAGACCCAGTACTTC. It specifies CSARIAGAQETQYF.